The entry that follows covers one T cell receptor beta chain sequence. Its target is not known. This CDR3 spans 14 amino acids. Germline CDR1 reads DFQATT; CDR2 reads SNEGSKA (reference sequence). This specimen comes from a study of human CD8 memory T cell subsets. General observations from the study: Stem-like memory and precursor exhausted T cell repertoires barely overlapped.

The authors made TCR beta libraries using UMI-labeled 5' RACE. TCRdb reprocessed the 5' RACE reads and stores each CDR3 protein as one record, lacking DNA. In total, the table holds 7,500 to 9,500 distinct CDR3 sequences. This chain joins TRBV20-1 and TRBJ2-2; TCRdb picks TRBD1, but there is no DNA to check that call. Sequencing was done on a sample of CD8+ T cells from PBMCs. The clonotype comes from a human donor in good health. This CDR3 is CSARPGTGTGELFF.